The 25 T cell receptor beta chains in this list originate from one sample, sequenced in a study of blood T cells in healthy people across ages. Primed by a sample-barcoded 5' primer and a J-beta primer mix, a second PCR proceeded for about 6 to 12 cycles. TCRdb passed the 5' RACE reads through MiXCR, listing each CDR3 protein once. Counted here are around 820,000 distinct CDR3 sequences, 25% occurring once; the ten biggest clones make up 3.7%. This sample was shared with a second study, whose subject was T cells of mothers and their children.

Sequencing input: blood. These receptor sequences come from a boy younger than 18 in good health.

The chain uses TRBV6-5 and TRBJ2-3; D is perhaps TRBD1 or TRBD2 (5 bases each). The CDR3 sequence is 16 residues long. Germline V CDR1 and CDR2: MNHEY, SVGAGI. The V end was cut by 4 bases, the J end by 2 bases, with 16 bases between. The DNA for the CDR3 is TGTGCCAGCAGTTCCCTTAACCGGGGCCACACAGATACGCAGTATTTT. Protein: CASSSLNRGHTDTQYF.

V usage is TRBV4-3 and J usage is TRBJ2-5; the match to TRBD1 covers 8 bases. Germline CDR1 and CDR2: LGHNA and YSLEER. This CDR3 spans 15 amino acids. Trimming removed 2 bases from V and 2 bases from J; junction bases left unmatched: 4. CDR3 DNA sequence: TGCGCCAGCAGCCAAAGGCACAGGGGGCAAGAGACCCAGTACTTC. Its translation is CASSQRHRGQETQYF.

This clonotype was seen a handful of times. The rearrangement uses TRBV27 and TRBJ1-2; D call uncertain. CDR1 is MNHEY, CDR2 SMNVEV, per germline (reference sequence). Trimming left V 5 bases short and J 0 bases short, with 7 bases between. The CDR3 is made up of 13 amino acids. CDR3: CASSVTSNYGYTF. The CDR3 DNA follows: TGTGCCAGCAGTGTGACATCTAACTATGGCTACACCTTC.

The genes are TRBV20-1 and TRBJ1-2; D gene uncertain. CDR1 and CDR2 (germline): DFQATT, SNEGSKA (reference sequence). Trimming removed 6 bases at V and 5 bases at J, with 16 bases between. There are 13 residues in the CDR3. This chain's CDR3 is CSAAGSLGYGYTF. CDR3 nucleotide sequence: TGCAGTGCAGCCGGGTCATTGGGGTATGGCTACACCTTC.

In this sample, this clonotype turned up a few times. The J gene is TRBJ2-5, the V gene TRBV5-1, with TRBD1 as a possible D gene (5 bases). V was trimmed by 3 bases and J by 5 bases, leaving 14 bases between them. The CDR3 has 14 residues. CDR1 and CDR2 from the germline V gene are SGHRS and YFSETQ. In DNA, the CDR3 is TGCGCCAGCAGCTCGGCACAGGTGGGGGAGACCCAGTACTTC. It encodes CASSSAQVGETQYF.

The chain combines TRBV7-3 with TRBJ2-2; TRBD2 aligns across 10 bases. CDR1 and CDR2 (germline): SGHTA, FQGTGA. Unmatched junction bases numbered 9, after V lost 2 bases and J lost 0 bases. CDR3 length: 19 amino acids. The CDR3 spells CASSLGASGGKANTGELFF. The CDR3 bases are TGTGCCAGCAGCTTAGGGGCTAGCGGGGGAAAAGCGAACACCGGGGAGCTGTTTTTT.

CDR3 nucleotide sequence: TGTGCCAGCACCCTCGATCGGGGGAGCCGTGACACTGAAGCTTTCTTT. It is translated as CASTLDRGSRDTEAFF. V usage is TRBV12-3 or TRBV12-4 and J usage is TRBJ1-1, with D perhaps matching TRBD1 (5 bases). V lost 7 bases and J 3 bases, leaving 21 bases between the germline ends. The length of the CDR3 is 16 residues.

CDR3 sequence (DNA): TGTGCCAGCAGCCCCCCGGGGGAGTCACCCACTCGCCGCTCCTACAATGAGCAGTTCTTC. As protein: CASSPPGESPTRRSYNEQFF. V and J are TRBV7-3 and TRBJ2-1, with D perhaps TRBD2 (6 bases). Germline CDR1 reads SGHTA; CDR2 reads FQGTGA. Trimming pared 5 bases from V and 0 bases from J, leaving 26 bases between. This CDR3 contains 20 residues.

This chain connects TRBV27 to TRBJ2-7; 8 bases align to TRBD2. Losses at the gene ends were 6 bases for V and 4 bases for J; bases not matched to a gene: 8. This CDR3 comprises 14 residues. Per the germline V gene, CDR1 is MNHEY and CDR2 is SMNVEV (reference sequence). The CDR3 coding sequence is TGTGCCAGCAGCCCACCGGGGGGGGTTTACGAGCAGTACTTC. Residues: CASSPPGGVYEQYF.

This sequence joins TRBV7-2 and TRBJ2-4; a weak D match, TRBD2 (6 bases). V gave up 1 base and J gave up 5 bases, with 18 bases separating them. CDR3 length: 17 residues. Germline CDR1 and CDR2: SGHTA and FQGNSA. The CDR3 here is CASSLGSGDSTQNIQYF. The DNA for the CDR3 is TGTGCCAGCAGCTTAGGGTCCGGGGACTCAACACAAAACATTCAGTACTTC.

This chain joins TRBV7-9 and TRBJ2-1; 10 bases map to TRBD2. Germline assignment: CDR1 SEHNR and CDR2 FQNEAQ (reference sequence). This CDR3 region has 20 residues. The V and J ends lost 5 bases and 2 bases, in that order; junction bases with no gene match: 18. The DNA of the CDR3 is TGTGCCAGCAGCCGCCTAGGGGCTAGCGGGGGAATCAGGGCCTACAATGAGCAGTTCTTC. As protein: CASSRLGASGGIRAYNEQFF.

There are a few counts of this clonotype. CDR3 in amino acids: CASSYGQGYQHF. The CDR3 DNA sequence: TGTGCCAGCAGTTACGGGCAGGGGTACCAGCATTTT. This rearrangement joins TRBV6-6 to TRBJ1-5; possibly TRBD1 for D (6 bases). Trimming took 2 bases from V and 12 from J, leaving 11 bases between them. CDR1 and CDR2 from the germline V gene are MNHNY and SVGAGI (reference sequence). There are 12 residues in the CDR3.

This clonotype appeared a few times. The chain joins TRBV7-2 to TRBJ2-5; D is ambiguous. The CDR3 consists of 13 residues. CDR1 and CDR2 from the germline V gene are SGHTA and FQGNSA. The V end was cut by 2 bases, the J end by 11 bases, with 15 bases between. CDR3 amino acids: CASSLWEGPEQYF. CDR3 sequence (DNA): TGTGCCAGCAGCTTATGGGAAGGGCCAGAGCAGTACTTC. Filled out from reference TRBV7-2 and TRBJ2-5, the complete variable domain reads GAGVSQSPSNKVTEKGKDVELRCDPISGHTALYWYRQSLGQGLEFLIYFQGNSAPDKSGLPSDRFSAERTGGSVSTLTIQRTQQEDSAVYLCASSLWEGPEQYFGPGTRLLVL.

This clonotype was counted between two and nine times. The V gene is TRBV13, the J gene TRBJ2-2, with D possibly being TRBD2 (5 bases). Germline V lookup: CDR1 PRHDT, CDR2 FYEKMQ (reference sequence). Between the trimmed V and J ends, which lost 5 bases and 2 bases, there was a span of 15 bases. CDR3 length: 16 residues. DNA for the CDR3: TGTGCCAGCAGCCCGGGATCCGGACCAAACACCGGGGAGCTGTTTTTT. Residues: CASSPGSGPNTGELFF.

The V and J genes are TRBV4-1 and TRBJ2-5; D is ambiguous. The J call may be incorrect, as the DNA end agrees better with TRBJ2-7. The germline V gene has CDR1 MGHRA and CDR2 YSYEKL. The CDR3 has 13 residues. CDR3 in DNA: TGCGCCAGCAGCCAAGATACCGTGTACGAGCAGTACTTC. This gives the protein CASSQDTVYEQYF.

The chain joins TRBV7-4 to TRBJ2-1; 9 nucleotides match TRBD1. Germline V gene lookup returns CDR1 SGHVT and CDR2 SQSDAQ. This CDR3 spans 16 amino acids. The trim removed 5 bases at V and 4 bases at J, leaving 9 bases unmatched. The CDR3 DNA follows: TGTGCCAGCAGCCCCGACGGGACAGGGTTTTACAATGAGCAGTTCTTC. This sequence encodes CASSPDGTGFYNEQFF.

This clonotype was recorded a few times. CDR3 protein: CASSLRGSAGANVLTF. DNA for the CDR3: TGTGCCAGCAGCTTGCGGGGTTCGGCTGGGGCCAACGTCCTGACTTTC. This chain joins TRBV11-2 and TRBJ2-6, with D perhaps TRBD2 (6 bases). Germline-derived CDR1 and CDR2 are SGHAT and FQNNGV. The CDR3 is made up of 16 amino acids. V lost 3 bases to trimming and J lost 2 bases, with 11 bases between them.

This clonotype was seen a few times. The chain uses TRBV20-1 and TRBJ1-1; the D gene is possibly TRBD1 (5 bases). V dropped 4 bases and J dropped 1 base, with 16 bases sitting between them. Germline CDR1 reads DFQATT; CDR2 reads SNEGSKA (reference sequence). CDR3 length: 15 residues. The CDR3 sequence is CSAKEGSKENTEAFF. In nucleotides, the CDR3 is TGCAGTGCTAAGGAGGGGAGCAAGGAGAACACTGAAGCTTTCTTT.

This chain links TRBV2 with TRBJ2-1; TRBD2 is a possible D gene (8 bases). CDR3 length: 13 amino acids. Germline CDR1 reads SNHLY; CDR2 reads FYNNEI. Trimming stripped 11 bases from V and 10 bases from J, with 21 bases between. The CDR3 protein is CAQTGTRRWEQFF. Written as DNA, the CDR3 is TGTGCCCAGACAGGGACTAGACGGTGGGAGCAGTTCTTC.

This clonotype came up a few times. The V gene is TRBV28, the J gene TRBJ2-7; no firm D call. The V end lost 0 bases, the J end lost 5 bases, and 8 bases lay between the germline ends. The CDR3 length is 13 residues. CDR1 and CDR2 (germline): MDHEN, SYDVKM. CDR3 DNA sequence: TGTGCCAGCAGTTTATGGGTTGGGGACGAGCAGTACTTC. Its protein is CASSLWVGDEQYF.

This clonotype appeared a few times. V usage is TRBV4-2 and J usage is TRBJ2-3; D remains unclear. Germline-derived CDR1 and CDR2 are LGHNA and YNFKEQ. Trimming removed 0 bases at V and 6 bases at J, with 10 bases between. This CDR3 spans 14 amino acids. The CDR3 nucleotides are TGTGCCAGCAGCCAAGACCCTGATCGGGATACGCAGTATTTT. This codes for CASSQDPDRDTQYF.

Comment on this clonotype: The germline gene is not matched at one end of the junction; a read error may be the cause. V is TRBV5-6 and J is TRBJ2-5; 11 bases match TRBD2. There are 19 residues in the CDR3. From germline, CDR1 is SGHDT and CDR2 YYEEEE. The CDR3 coding sequence is TGTGCCAGCAGCGGGCTTTGGGCCGGGGGACTAGCGGAAAACAGTGAGCGGTTCTTC. This codes for CASSGLWAGGLAENSERFF.

This clonotype was detected only a few times. DNA for the CDR3: TGCAGCGTTGAGAGGGGGACAGGGGGCCACGAGCAGTACTTC. Its protein is CSVERGTGGHEQYF. This chain uses TRBV29-1 with TRBJ2-7; 12 bases line up with TRBD1. V was clipped by 3 bases and J by 5 bases; unmatched bases: 5. Looked up from germline, CDR1 is SQVTM and CDR2 is ANQGSEA. This CDR3 contains 14 residues.

The rearrangement links TRBV12-3 or TRBV12-4 to TRBJ2-3; a weak D match, TRBD1 (5 bases). This CDR3 has 13 amino acids. With 3 bases removed from V and 7 bases from J, the gap between germline ends came to 11 bases. CDR3: CASSFWGSNTQYF. CDR3 coding DNA: TGTGCCAGCAGTTTTTGGGGCTCCAATACGCAGTATTTT.

In its sample, this clonotype was seen many times. The V call is TRBV29-1, the J call TRBJ2-7; D call uncertain. V dropped 7 bases and J dropped 2 bases, with 18 bases sitting between them. The CDR3 length is 14 residues. CDR1 and CDR2 from the germline V gene are SQVTM and ANQGSEA. CDR3 amino acids: CSAKRSTSAYEQYF. In DNA, the CDR3 is TGCAGCGCTAAGCGCTCGACAAGCGCCTACGAGCAGTACTTC.